This entry is about one TCR beta chain. Its antigen target is currently unknown. Base qualities are not provided; no much larger clone lies one nucleotide away. Other DNA sequences of this sample code for an identical CDR3. This record comes from a study of blood T cell repertoires in COVID-19 (dated by TCRdb to about 2020). Looking at the study overall: Samples covering the acute and convalescent phases of COVID-19 were provided by collaborators in the United States, Italy and Spain. The sample metadata nearly always contained a de-identified subject ID, COVID-19 status, age in years and sex. Subjects who had been exposed to COVID-19, were actively infected with it, or had recovered from it provided the deeply sampled blood TCRbeta repertoires that made up the dataset. Samples were obtained from the ongoing ImmuneRACE study (first 160 participants) and from about 1,300 subjects provided by 6 global collaborators. Where HLA class I and class II types were available, the types were taken from metadata supplied by the sample provider, not from assay-based typing. The repertoires were released in a freely available public database intended as a resource for research on the immune response to SARS-CoV-2. The material from the prospective study consisted of cDNA or gDNA derived from T cells, B-cell-depleted T cells, or PBMCs.

The immunoSEQ Assay, a bias-controlled multiplex PCR, was used to amplify TCRbeta CDR3 regions from genomic DNA. On the authors' methods: Within the assay, amplification of reference gene primers was used to estimate how many nucleated cells each sample contained. To quantify the absolute abundance of each unique TCRbeta CDR3 rearrangement, sequence reads were collapsed and filtered. Productive Simpson clonality was computed per sample as the square root of Simpson's diversity index over productive rearrangements. Imported from immuneACCESS, the table was reduced by TCRdb to in-frame sequences with V and J called. These copies leave out some clones; in studies compared against another copy, an unresolved V gene accounts for under half, and the cause of the remainder is not known. V and J calls and clone size are those listed in that table; D and trimming were worked out from the DNA. The sample table holds roughly 400,000 clones, of which around nine tenths were seen once. Together, the top ten hold roughly a tenth of the sample.

Broad study findings and their caveats: The quantity of clinical and demographic metadata differed by source and by participant and was supplied without curation.

In the prospective study, participants were about 18 to 89 years old, resided in about two dozen geographic areas of the United States, and were enrolled through a virtual design. To assign participants to cohorts, the prospective study relied on clinical history that participants themselves reported in a screening survey and a study questionnaire. For ImmuneRACE Cohort 3, a participant was defined as recovered based on two consecutive negative NP/OP PCR tests, clearance by a healthcare professional, or resolution of symptoms. In the prospective study, whole blood, serum and a nasopharyngeal or oropharyngeal swab were collected from each participant by mobile phlebotomists. Additional blood draws and questionnaires over an approximately 2-month period could optionally be provided by prospective study participants. Before DNA extraction, prospective study blood samples were shipped either frozen or at room temperature.

The cysteine opens and the phenylalanine closes a CDR3 of 13 amino acids. This entry keeps only the CDR3 DNA: 39 bases, framed from base 1. Ends trimmed: V by 3 bases, J by 5 bases; bases unmatched to a gene: 2. The sample comprised PBMCs or T cells enriched from blood (not recorded which). The TCR originated in a woman between 50 and 59 years old who had recovered from COVID-19. The sequence links TRBV12-3 or TRBV12-4 to TRBJ1-1, with TRBD1 identical over 8 junction bases. Here the CDR3 is given as CASSLNRGTEAFF. The DNA sequence is as follows: TGTGCCAGCAGTTTGAACAGGGGGACTGAAGCTTTCTTT.